The rows below give T cell receptor beta chains drawn from one sample of a study of STAT5B mutations in CD4+ large granular lymphocyte leukemia. Measured with immunoSEQ multiplex PCR; TCRdb has only the in-frame clones, and not every one. The sample contains about 40,000 clones, roughly four fifths of which appear only once. The sequenced sample consisted of CD4+ T cells from blood buffy coats. These receptors originate from a human donor in good health. Both conserved end residues are part of each CDR3. The D gene is left open where the match is weak. Clone size is not always given. Where it is, it says once, few, many or a class for expanded clones.

clone_size: few
v_call: TRBV18
j_call: TRBJ2-2
d_call: -
cdr3_nt: TGTGCCAGCTCACCACGGGAAGCCGGGGAGCTGTTTTTT
cdr3_aa: CASSPREAGELFF

clone_size: -
v_call: TRBV4-2
j_call: TRBJ2-3
d_call: -
cdr3_nt: TGTGCCAGCAGCCAACTTAGCGGTCCTAGCACAGATACGCAGTATTTT
cdr3_aa: CASSQLSGPSTDTQYF

clone_size: -
v_call: TRBV12-5
j_call: TRBJ1-2
d_call: TRBD1
cdr3_nt: TGTGCTAGTGGTTTGGACGGGACAGCTTATGGCTACACCTTC
cdr3_aa: CASGLDGTAYGYTF

clone_size: -
v_call: TRBV7-2
j_call: TRBJ2-5
d_call: -
cdr3_nt: TGTGCCAGCAGCCAAGGTTCGGCTTACCTAGAGACCCAGTACTTC
cdr3_aa: CASSQGSAYLETQYF

clone_size: -
v_call: TRBV25-1
j_call: TRBJ1-2
d_call: TRBD1
cdr3_nt: TGTGCCAGCAGTGTCCCATCCGGACAGGGGGCGCCCGGCTACACCTTC
cdr3_aa: CASSVPSGQGAPGYTF

clone_size: few
v_call: TRBV28
j_call: TRBJ1-2
d_call: TRBD1
cdr3_nt: TGTGCCAGCAGTCTCGGGACAGGGACCGGCTACACCTTC
cdr3_aa: CASSLGTGTGYTF

clone_size: once
v_call: TRBV7-2
j_call: TRBJ1-4
d_call: -
cdr3_nt: TGTGCCAGCAGCTTAAGGAACACGGGTGAAAAACTGTTTTTT
cdr3_aa: CASSLRNTGEKLFF

clone_size: -
v_call: TRBV25-1
j_call: TRBJ1-2
d_call: TRBD1
cdr3_nt: TGTGCCAGCAGTGAATCTGGGACAGGATTCTATGGCTACACCTTC
cdr3_aa: CASSESGTGFYGYTF

clone_size: -
v_call: TRBV7-8
j_call: TRBJ2-5
d_call: TRBD2
cdr3_nt: TGTGCCAGCAGCCCTCTACTAGCGATACAAGAGACCCAGTACTTC
cdr3_aa: CASSPLLAIQETQYF

clone_size: -
v_call: TRBV6-1
j_call: TRBJ2-1
d_call: TRBD2
cdr3_nt: TGTGCCTCAATAACCGGGACTAGCGGGGCGGATGAGCAGTTCTTC
cdr3_aa: CASITGTSGADEQFF

clone_size: -
v_call: TRBV11-2
j_call: TRBJ2-3
d_call: TRBD2
cdr3_nt: TGTGCCAGCAGCTTGCGGGGGGGAAAGGATACGCAGTATTTT
cdr3_aa: CASSLRGGKDTQYF

clone_size: -
v_call: TRBV19
j_call: TRBJ2-5
d_call: TRBD1
cdr3_nt: TGTGCCAGTAGTCGAAACAGGGGATACCAAGAGACCCAGTACTTC
cdr3_aa: CASSRNRGYQETQYF

clone_size: -
v_call: TRBV7-2
j_call: TRBJ2-1
d_call: -
cdr3_nt: TGTGCCAGCAGCTTGGCGACTAGGCCTGTGGGTGAGCAGTTCTTC
cdr3_aa: CASSLATRPVGEQFF

clone_size: -
v_call: TRBV6-1
j_call: TRBJ2-3
d_call: -
cdr3_nt: TGTGCCAGCAGTTTTTACGGGGGAAGCACAGATACGCAGTATTTT
cdr3_aa: CASSFYGGSTDTQYF

clone_size: -
v_call: TRBV28
j_call: TRBJ2-7
d_call: TRBD1
cdr3_nt: TGTGCCAGCAGTTCCCTGGACAGGGGAGGCCCCTACGAGCAGTACTTC
cdr3_aa: CASSSLDRGGPYEQYF

clone_size: few
v_call: TRBV11-2
j_call: TRBJ2-3
d_call: TRBD1
cdr3_nt: TGTGCCAGCAGCCTGGGACAGTTCGCCCTCACAGATACGCAGTATTTT
cdr3_aa: CASSLGQFALTDTQYF